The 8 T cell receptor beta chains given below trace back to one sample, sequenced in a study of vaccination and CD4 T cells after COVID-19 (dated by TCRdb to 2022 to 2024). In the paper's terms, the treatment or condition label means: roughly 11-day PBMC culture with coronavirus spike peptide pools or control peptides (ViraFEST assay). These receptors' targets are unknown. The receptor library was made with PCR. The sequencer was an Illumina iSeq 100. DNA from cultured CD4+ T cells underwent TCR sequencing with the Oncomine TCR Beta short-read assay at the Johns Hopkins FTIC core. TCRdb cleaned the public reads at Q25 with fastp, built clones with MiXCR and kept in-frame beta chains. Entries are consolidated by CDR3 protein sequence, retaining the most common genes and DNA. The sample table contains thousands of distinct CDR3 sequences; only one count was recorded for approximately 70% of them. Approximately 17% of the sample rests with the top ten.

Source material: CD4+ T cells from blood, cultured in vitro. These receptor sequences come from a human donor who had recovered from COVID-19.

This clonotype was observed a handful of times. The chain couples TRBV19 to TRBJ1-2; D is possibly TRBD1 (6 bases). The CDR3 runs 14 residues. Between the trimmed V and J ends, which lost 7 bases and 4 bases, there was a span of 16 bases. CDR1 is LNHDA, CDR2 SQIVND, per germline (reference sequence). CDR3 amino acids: CASNQWDKGYGYTF. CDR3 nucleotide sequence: TGTGCCAGTAACCAGTGGGACAAGGGCTATGGCTACACCTTC.

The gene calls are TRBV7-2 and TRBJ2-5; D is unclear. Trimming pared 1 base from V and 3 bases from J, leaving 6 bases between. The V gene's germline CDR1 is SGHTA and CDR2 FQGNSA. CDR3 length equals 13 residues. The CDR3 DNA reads TGTGCCAGCAGCTTAGAAAGGGAAGAGACCCAGTACTTC. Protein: CASSLEREETQYF.

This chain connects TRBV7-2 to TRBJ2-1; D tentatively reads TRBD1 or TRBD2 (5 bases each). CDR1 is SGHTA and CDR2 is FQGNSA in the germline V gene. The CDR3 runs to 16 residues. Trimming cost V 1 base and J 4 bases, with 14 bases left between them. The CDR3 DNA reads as TGTGCCAGCAGCTTAGGGGACCAACAATTATACAATGAGCAGTTCTTC. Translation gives CASSLGDQQLYNEQFF.

The chain's CDR3 is CASRVGGSDTQYF. CDR3 DNA sequence: TGTGCCAGCAGGGTTGGGGGCTCAGATACGCAGTATTTT. This rearrangement joins TRBV28 to TRBJ2-3, with a tentative D call TRBD1 (6 bases). With 6 bases removed from V and 4 bases from J, the gap between germline ends came to 11 bases. CDR1 and CDR2 (germline): MDHEN, SYDVKM. CDR3 length equals 13 residues.

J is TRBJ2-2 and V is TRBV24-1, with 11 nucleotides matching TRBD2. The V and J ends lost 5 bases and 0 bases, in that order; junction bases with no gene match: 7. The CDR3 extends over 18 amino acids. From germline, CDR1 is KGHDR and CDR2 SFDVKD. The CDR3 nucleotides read TGTGCCACCAGTGGCCCTACTAGCGGGAGCGCGAACACCGGGGAGCTGTTTTTT. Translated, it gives CATSGPTSGSANTGELFF.

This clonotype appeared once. The CDR3 DNA is TGTGCCATCAGGGCTAGCGGGGTCCGGGATACGCAGTATTTT. Amino acid sequence: CAIRASGVRDTQYF. The V and J genes are TRBV10-3 and TRBJ2-3; 9 bases are a match to TRBD2. The CDR3 spans 14 residues. CDR1 ENHRY and CDR2 SYGVKD come from the germline V gene. Trimming at V came to 6 bases and at J to 6 bases, leaving 7 bases not matched to a gene.

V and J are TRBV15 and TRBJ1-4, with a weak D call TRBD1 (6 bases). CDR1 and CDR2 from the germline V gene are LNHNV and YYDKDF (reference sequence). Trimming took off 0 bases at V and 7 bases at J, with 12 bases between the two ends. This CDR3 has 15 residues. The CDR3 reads CATSRDGGRSEKLFF. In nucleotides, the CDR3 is TGTGCCACCAGCAGAGATGGGGGCCGGAGTGAAAAACTGTTTTTT. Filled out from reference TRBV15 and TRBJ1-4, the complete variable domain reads DAMVIQNPRYQVTQFGKPVTLSCSQTLNHNVMYWYQQKSSQAPKLLFHYYDKDFNNEADTPDNFQSRRPNTSFCFLDIRSPGLGDTAMYLCATSRDGGRSEKLFFGSGTQLSVL.

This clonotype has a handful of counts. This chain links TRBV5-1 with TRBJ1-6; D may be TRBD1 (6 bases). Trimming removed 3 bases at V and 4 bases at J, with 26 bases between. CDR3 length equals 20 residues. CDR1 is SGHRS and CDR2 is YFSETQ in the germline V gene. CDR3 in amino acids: CASSYLPTGPGAEYNSPLHF. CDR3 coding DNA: TGCGCCAGCAGCTACCTGCCAACAGGGCCCGGAGCGGAATATAATTCACCCCTCCACTTT.